The entry below gives a single TCR beta chain sequence along with its context. Its antigen is not identified. The sample originates from a study of radiotherapy plus CTLA-4 blockade in lung cancer. Study-wide points: Per reports, early blood T cell clone dynamics, plus interferon-beta, forecast response most strongly. The study found tumor-derived TCR clones expanded in blood after radiotherapy plus ipilimumab.

Trimming took 1 base from V and 3 from J; bases not matched to a gene: 7. This CDR3 region has 17 residues. The germline V gene has CDR1 LGHNT and CDR2 FRNRAP. The repertoire was sequenced with immunoSEQ multiplex PCR; TCRdb's copy has only in-frame clones and lacks some. The table records about 46,000 clones, 65% to 80% of them present only once. The sequence came from a human donor with non-small cell lung cancer whose response to radiotherapy plus ipilimumab could not be evaluated. The sequencing used peripheral blood, collected from a patient treated with radiotherapy plus ipilimumab. This rearrangement joins TRBV12-5 to TRBJ2-2; 8 positions match TRBD2. The CDR3 region has the DNA TGTGCTAGTGGTTTGGCCCCGGGGGGGGCGGACACCGGGGAGCTGTTTTTT. Encoded protein: CASGLAPGGADTGELFF. Supplemented by reference TRBV12-5 and TRBJ2-2, the full variable domain reads DARVTQTPRHKVTEMGQEVTMRCQPILGHNTVFWYRQTMMQGLELLAYFRNRAPLDDSGMPKDRFSAEMPDATLATLKIQPSEPRDSAVYFCASGLAPGGADTGELFFGEGSRLTVL.